Listed below are T cell receptor beta chains from one sample, sequenced in a study of cytomegalovirus exposure and HLA in healthy donors. Here immunoSEQ multiplex PCR was the method, and the copy in TCRdb shows in-frame clones only, minus some. This sample has under 200,000 clones, with around 80% found just once. Sequencing was carried out using PBMCs. The receptors were gathered from a man between 35 and 55 years old in good health and CMV-seronegative. Both conserved end residues are trimmed from each CDR3. The order of the fields is V gene, CDR3 length, CDR3 protein.

v_gene: TRBV6-1; len: 12; CDR3aa: ASSGLATYNEQF
v_gene: TRBV11-2; len: 13; CDR3aa: ASSLREYSGNTIY
v_gene: TRBV7-9; len: 12; CDR3aa: ASSLVGAGETQY
v_gene: TRBV5-1; len: 12; CDR3aa: ASGSGRASGELF
v_gene: TRBV11-1; len: 11; CDR3aa: ASSGEGTDTQY
v_gene: TRBV6-5; len: 13; CDR3aa: ASSAQGTLNTEAF
v_gene: TRBV9; len: 12; CDR3aa: ASSVATANSPLH
v_gene: TRBV5-1; len: 15; CDR3aa: ASSKGLAGGSTGELF
v_gene: TRBV5-4; len: 16; CDR3aa: ASSHGTGSGRSGETQY
v_gene: TRBV9; len: 15; CDR3aa: ASSAPEAGRSYNEQF
v_gene: TRBV4-3; len: 15; CDR3aa: ASSQEGQPRGNEKLF
v_gene: TRBV7-9; len: 10; CDR3aa: SSSLGGNEQF
v_gene: TRBV7-6; len: 13; CDR3aa: ASSLAPDRVDGYT
v_gene: TRBV7-2; len: 12; CDR3aa: ASSSSVLGSGQY
v_gene: TRBV6-4; len: 14; CDR3aa: ASSDSAGGPRYGYT
v_gene: TRBV19; len: 11; CDR3aa: ASSIRGALEQY
v_gene: TRBV19; len: 12; CDR3aa: ASSMQGRNTEAF
v_gene: TRBV19; len: 10; CDR3aa: ASSSPSGDQY
v_gene: TRBV7-2; len: 15; CDR3aa: ASSLSGGAFAPYEQY
v_gene: TRBV7-7; len: 11; CDR3aa: ASSPGVSGAQY
v_gene: TRBV5-1; len: 13; CDR3aa: ASSWTGTGVDEQY
v_gene: TRBV18; len: 12; CDR3aa: ASSAPPGDTEAF
v_gene: TRBV7-6; len: 16; CDR3aa: ASSLTGQGGPYNSPLH
v_gene: TRBV7-2; len: 14; CDR3aa: ASSLTGQVNTDTQY
v_gene: TRBV2; len: 11; CDR3aa: ASSVSVQETQY
v_gene: TRBV4-1; len: 14; CDR3aa: ASSQDWGSGGYEQY
v_gene: TRBV21-1; len: 14; CDR3aa: ASSKVGGQGMNEQF
v_gene: TRBV2; len: 13; CDR3aa: VSSDRSGRGETQY
v_gene: TRBV19; len: 11; CDR3aa: ASRPGVGYGYA
v_gene: TRBV11-2; len: 12; CDR3aa: ASSPGRYSYEQY
v_gene: TRBV5-1; len: 14; CDR3aa: ASSLGLGGVKNIQY
v_gene: TRBV5-4; len: 13; CDR3aa: ASSLAPGDVYEQY
v_gene: TRBV6-5; len: 13; CDR3aa: ASSLQGNAYNEQF
v_gene: TRBV30; len: 11; CDR3aa: AWSVYETTQSG
v_gene: TRBV4-3; len: 13; CDR3aa: ASSQDWDRGHEQY
v_gene: TRBV9; len: 12; CDR3aa: ASSPQAGLYGYT
v_gene: TRBV5-6; len: 14; CDR3aa: ASSQPLAGGRYEQF
v_gene: TRBV5-1; len: 11; CDR3aa: ASRRQPNEKLF
v_gene: TRBV2; len: 10; CDR3aa: ASGPQAGEQF